This TCR beta chain was found in a study of T-cell reconstitution after alpha-beta-depleted transplantation in children. Study-level results: Day-60 TCRbeta diversity that was high in some patients was derived from surviving recipient T cells and thymic progenitors. At one year after transplant, newly produced T cells mostly accounted for T-cell counts and diversity.

It was with unique molecular identifiers that the TCRbeta library was prepared. TCRdb ran MiXCR on the PCR reads and lists one entry per CDR3 protein. This sample has about 580,000 distinct CDR3 sequences, with roughly 30% found just once. This clonotype turned up a few times. Its antigen is still unknown. The sequencing used PBMCs, collected before TCRalphabeta/CD19-depleted stem cell transplant. This clonotype was obtained from a boy under two years old with Wiskott-Aldrich syndrome, due to receive a stem cell transplant.

The DNA of the CDR3 is TGTGCCAGCAGCCCCGATGTGGCGGGGTTCTACAATGAGCAGTTCTTC. Its protein is CASSPDVAGFYNEQFF. This chain uses TRBV11-2 with TRBJ2-1, with TRBD2 as a possible D gene (6 bases). The V gene's germline CDR1 is SGHAT and CDR2 FQNNGV. This CDR3 is 16 amino acids long. V shed 5 bases and J shed 3 bases, with 17 bases lying between them.